This paragraph reports one TCR beta chain. The CDR3 covers 10 residues. The germline CDR1 and CDR2 sequences are LNHDA and SQIVND (reference sequence). J gave up 7 bases and V 10 bases, and 3 bases lay outside the gene matches. The record originates from a study of blood T cell repertoires in COVID-19. The overall study: Both acute and convalescent COVID-19 samples were obtained from the United States, Italy and Spain.

Data came from immunoSEQ multiplex PCR; TCRdb stores just in-frame clones and leaves some out. There are fewer than 350,000 clones in the sample; around 81% occur only once, and less than 3% lies in the top ten. The sample consisted of peripheral blood. The sequence came from a woman aged 60-75 years with active or convalescent COVID-19. This sequence joins TRBV19 and TRBJ2-7, with 8 bases lining up with TRBD2. The CDR3 spells CAKGGREQYF. The CDR3 nucleotides are TGTGCCAAAGGCGGGAGGGAGCAGTACTTC.